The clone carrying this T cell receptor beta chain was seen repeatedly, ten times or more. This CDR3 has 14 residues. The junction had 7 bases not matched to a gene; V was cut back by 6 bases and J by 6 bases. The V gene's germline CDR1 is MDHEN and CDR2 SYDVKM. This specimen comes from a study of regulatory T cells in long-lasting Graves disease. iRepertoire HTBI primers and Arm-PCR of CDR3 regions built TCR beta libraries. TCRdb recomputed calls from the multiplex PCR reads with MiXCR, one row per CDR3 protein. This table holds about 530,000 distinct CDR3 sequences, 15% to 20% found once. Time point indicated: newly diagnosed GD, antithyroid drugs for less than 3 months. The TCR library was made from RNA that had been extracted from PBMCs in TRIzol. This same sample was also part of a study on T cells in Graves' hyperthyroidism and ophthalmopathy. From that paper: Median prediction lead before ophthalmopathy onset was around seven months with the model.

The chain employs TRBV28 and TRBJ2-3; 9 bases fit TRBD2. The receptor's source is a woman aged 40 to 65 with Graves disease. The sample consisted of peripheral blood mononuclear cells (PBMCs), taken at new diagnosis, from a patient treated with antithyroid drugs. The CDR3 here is CASRLRGGADTQYF. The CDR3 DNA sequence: TGTGCCAGCAGGCTGCGGGGGGGCGCGGATACGCAGTATTTT.